This is a list of T cell receptor beta chains from one sample in a study of blood T cell repertoires in COVID-19. Some clones are missing from TCRdb's copy, which holds only in-frame ones; the method was immunoSEQ multiplex PCR. Among 65,000 to 75,000 clones listed, around three quarters were seen once. The sequenced sample consisted of peripheral blood. Receptor source: a human donor in a cohort sampled during active COVID-19. Each CDR3 is given with its conserved first and last residue. The order of the fields is D gene, clone size, J gene, V gene, CDR3 protein, CDR3 DNA. The D gene is left open where the match is weak. Size tells how often a clone was seen (once, few, many) or the class of an expanded clone, and some rows leave it out.

TRBD2 NA TRBJ2-7 TRBV18 CASSPKGGTSGSGYEQYF TGTGCCAGCTCACCAAAAGGGGGGACCAGCGGGAGTGGCTACGAGCAGTACTTC
NA once TRBJ1-2 TRBV18 CASSPPTDSYYGYTF TGTGCCAGCTCACCACCAACGGACAGCTACTATGGCTACACCTTC
TRBD2 NA TRBJ2-3 TRBV28 CVSGLSAGGPGSDTQYF TGTGTCAGCGGACTCTCAGCGGGGGGCCCCGGGTCAGATACGCAGTATTTT
NA NA TRBJ1-2 TRBV5-1 CASSPRVNYGYTF TGCGCCAGCAGCCCCAGGGTTAACTATGGCTACACCTTC
TRBD1 NA TRBJ2-7 TRBV5-1 CASSLGRGIGYEQYF TGCGCCAGCAGCTTGGGCAGGGGGATAGGCTACGAGCAGTACTTC
TRBD1 NA TRBJ2-1 TRBV3-1/TRBV3-2 CASQRDRDHNEQFF TGTGCCAGCCAAAGGGACAGGGACCACAATGAGCAGTTCTTC
NA NA TRBJ2-7 TRBV6-5 CAAKGELSSYEQYF TGTGCCGCCAAGGGAGAACTTAGCTCCTACGAGCAGTACTTC
TRBD2 few TRBJ2-1 TRBV27 CARIAGRDEQFF TGTGCCAGGATAGCGGGGCGGGATGAGCAGTTCTTC
NA NA TRBJ2-7 TRBV18 CASSRRGTPSYEQYF TGTGCCAGCTCAAGGAGAGGGACACCGTCTTACGAGCAGTACTTC
TRBD1 NA TRBJ2-2 TRBV5-1 CASSPWGQGNTGELFF TGCGCCAGCAGCCCTTGGGGACAGGGGAACACCGGGGAGCTGTTTTTT
NA NA TRBJ1-1 TRBV27 CASSQKGTEAFF TGTGCCAGCAGCCAAAAGGGGACTGAAGCTTTCTTT
NA once TRBJ1-2 TRBV6-1 CASSEQAGVDYGYTF TGTGCCAGCAGTGAACAGGCAGGGGTCGACTATGGCTACACCTTC
TRBD1 once TRBJ2-1 TRBV5-6 CASNQPRTGSYNEQFF TGTGCCAGCAACCAACCCCGGACAGGCTCCTACAATGAGCAGTTCTTC
TRBD2 NA TRBJ2-2 TRBV7-2 CASSLEVRTSGGELFF TGTGCCAGCAGCTTAGAGGTTCGGACTAGCGGCGGGGAGCTGTTTTTT
TRBD2 NA TRBJ2-7 TRBV6-5 CASSYRLAGAYEQYF TGTGCCAGCAGTTACCGGCTAGCGGGAGCCTACGAGCAGTACTTC
NA NA TRBJ2-7 TRBV20-1 CSAILSYEQYF TGCAGCGCTATATTGAGCTACGAGCAGTACTTC
TRBD2 NA TRBJ2-1 TRBV5-4 CASSLPTGTSGIEQFF TGTGCCAGCAGCTTACCCACCGGGACTAGCGGGATTGAGCAGTTCTTC